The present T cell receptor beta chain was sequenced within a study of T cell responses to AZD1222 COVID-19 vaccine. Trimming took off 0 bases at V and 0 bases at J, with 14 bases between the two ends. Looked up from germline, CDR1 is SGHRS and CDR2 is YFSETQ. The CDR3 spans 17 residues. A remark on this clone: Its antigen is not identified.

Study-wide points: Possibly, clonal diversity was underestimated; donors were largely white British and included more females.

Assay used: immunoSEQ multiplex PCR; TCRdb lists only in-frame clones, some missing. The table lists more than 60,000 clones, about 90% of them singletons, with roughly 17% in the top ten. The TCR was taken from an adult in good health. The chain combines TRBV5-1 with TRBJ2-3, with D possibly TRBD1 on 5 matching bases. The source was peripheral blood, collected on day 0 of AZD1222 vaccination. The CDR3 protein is CASSLARQRDSTDTQYF. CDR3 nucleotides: TGCGCCAGCAGCTTGGCTAGACAGAGAGATAGCACAGATACGCAGTATTTT.